This TCR beta chain was recorded in a study of vaccination effects on CD4 cells after COVID-19. Under the ViraFEST assay, PBMC were stimulated with viral peptide pools so that antigen-specific CD4+ T cells expanded. Sequencing was performed afterwards. Researchers isolated CD4+ T cells once approximately eleven days of culture had elapsed. Participants were given two doses of BNT162b2 or mRNA-1273 vaccine. Germline V lookup: CDR1 LGHDT, CDR2 YNNKEL (reference sequence). The CDR3 sequence is 15 residues long. The junction had 3 bases not matched to a gene; V was cut back by 3 bases and J by 4 bases. Produced via immunoSEQ multiplex PCR; TCRdb's table is partial and in-frame only. The table lists 50,000 to 65,000 clones, less than 80% of them singletons. This clone was seen a few times. Antigen specificity is unknown.

The sample was CD4+ T cells from PBMCs cultured with HCoV-229E spike peptides, taken after COVID-19 vaccination. The J gene is TRBJ1-2, the V gene TRBV3-1 (or the pseudogene TRBV3-2), with 12 bases identical to TRBD1. This TCR was sampled from a human donor who received a COVID-19 vaccine. Written as DNA, the CDR3 is TGTGCCAGCAGCCAGGGACAGGGGGCCGTCTATGGCTACACCTTC. It codes for CASSQGQGAVYGYTF.